The rows below give T cell receptor beta chains drawn from one sample of a study of T cell repertoires in cytomegalovirus infection. TCRdb reprocessed the reads with MiXCR, giving one entry per CDR3 protein. Seen here are 26,000 or so distinct CDR3 sequences, 15% to 20% observed once, and the top ten hold 65% to 85%. No antigen has been identified for these receptors. The specimen was CD8+ T cells from cultured PBMCs, collected from culture after CMV antigen stimulation. All receptors derive from a human donor in good health (CMV status not recorded). Some clones in this sample may be carry-over from other donors' samples. CDR3s include the opening cysteine and the closing phenylalanine or tryptophan. D genes are given only for firm matches. The listing skips clone size in some rows; elsewhere it reads once, few, many or a size class.

D,size,J,V,CDR3,DNA
-,many,TRBJ2-3,TRBV11-2,CASSLTPLGAGRPDTQYF,TGTGCCAGCAGCTTAACTCCTTTGGGGGCCGGGCGTCCAGATACGCAGTATTTT
TRBD2,-,TRBJ2-3,TRBV7-3,CASYFLAGASTDTQYF,TGTGCCAGCTACTTTCTAGCGGGGGCCTCCACAGATACGCAGTATTTT
-,-,TRBJ2-7,TRBV6-2/TRBV6-3,CASSYRGTHEQYF,TGTGCCAGCAGTTACAGGGGTACCCACGAGCAGTACTTC
-,few,TRBJ1-5,TRBV12-3/TRBV12-4,CASSPFGGMNQPQHF,TGTGCCAGCAGTCCCTTTGGGGGGATGAATCAGCCCCAGCATTTT
-,many,TRBJ2-2,TRBV7-2,CASSPPRPSTGELFF,TGTGCCAGCAGCCCGCCCAGGCCGTCCACCGGGGAGCTGTTTTTT
-,few,TRBJ1-1,TRBV4-1,CASSQVGNTEAFF,TGCGCCAGCAGCCAAGTAGGGAACACTGAAGCTTTCTTT
-,-,TRBJ2-7,TRBV20-1,CSAVRGSAYEQYF,TGCAGTGCCGTCCGGGGCTCCGCCTACGAGCAGTACTTC
TRBD2,-,TRBJ2-7,TRBV7-2,CASSLDAGGGEQYF,TGTGCCAGCAGCTTAGATGCGGGAGGGGGCGAGCAGTACTTC
-,medium-sized,TRBJ1-2,TRBV11-2,CASSLGGGISYGYTF,TGTGCCAGCAGCTTAGGAGGGGGGATCTCTTATGGCTACACCTTC
-,many,TRBJ2-2,TRBV7-8,CASSESRLANTGELFF,TGTGCCAGCAGCGAATCTCGACTAGCGAACACCGGGGAGCTGTTTTTT
-,-,TRBJ2-3,TRBV7-8,CASSLRGTPDTQYF,TGTGCCAGCAGCTTAAGGGGGACACCAGATACGCAGTATTTT
TRBD1,-,TRBJ2-2,TRBV7-9,CATTISRTGQTFQLFF,TGTGCCACTACAATTTCCCGGACAGGCCAAACGTTTCAGCTGTTTTTT
-,many,TRBJ2-6,TRBV27,CASSFGSGANVLTF,TGTGCCAGCAGTTTTGGCTCTGGGGCCAACGTCCTGACTTTC
-,few,TRBJ2-7,TRBV6-2/TRBV6-3,CASSLRGRSYEQYF,TGTGCCAGCAGCCTACGGGGCCGGAGCTACGAGCAGTACTTC
TRBD2,-,TRBJ2-1,TRBV6-5,CASSYRASGSNEQFF,TGTGCCAGCAGTTACAGGGCTAGCGGGAGCAATGAGCAGTTCTTC
-,many,TRBJ2-3,TRBV7-6,CASSLTFRDTQYF,TGTGCCAGCAGCTTAACCTTTCGGGATACGCAGTATTTT
-,many,TRBJ2-1,TRBV12-3/TRBV12-4,CASSLVNEQFF,TGTGCCAGCAGCCTGGTGAATGAGCAGTTCTTC
-,few,TRBJ2-7,TRBV5-5,CASSTDVHYEQYF,TGTGCCAGCAGCACGGACGTACACTACGAGCAGTACTTC
-,many,TRBJ2-1,TRBV4-3,CASSQDPYSYNEQFF,TGCGCCAGCAGCCAAGACCCATACTCCTACAATGAGCAGTTCTTC
-,few,TRBJ2-2,TRBV7-3,CASSLSHRGNTGELFF,TGTGCCAGCAGCTTATCTCACCGGGGCAACACCGGGGAGCTGTTTTTT
-,-,TRBJ1-6,TRBV5-5,CASIEDGGRANSPLHF,TGTGCCAGCATCGAGGACGGGGGCAGGGCGAATTCACCCCTCCACTTT
TRBD1,-,TRBJ1-2,TRBV7-9,CASSLVGQGNYGYTF,TGTGCCAGCAGCTTAGTTGGACAGGGGAACTATGGCTACACCTTC
TRBD1,-,TRBJ2-7,TRBV29-1,CSVRGTGAYEQYF,TGCAGCGTTAGGGGGACAGGGGCCTACGAGCAGTACTTC
-,few,TRBJ2-7,TRBV10-3,CAISESSSYEQYF,TGTGCCATCAGTGAAAGCAGCTCCTACGAGCAGTACTTC
TRBD2,-,TRBJ2-1,TRBV6-5,CASSTRRLAGSCGIDEQFF,TGTGCCAGCAGTACTCGACGACTAGCGGGATCCTGCGGAATTGATGAGCAGTTCTTC
-,many,TRBJ2-6,TRBV7-7,CASSLWVGPPSSGGANVLTF,TGTGCCAGCAGCCTATGGGTAGGCCCACCTTCCTCTGGCGGGGCCAACGTCCTGACTTTC
-,few,TRBJ2-7,TRBV6-2/TRBV6-3,CASTSRPGSEQYF,TGTGCCAGCACTTCTAGACCGGGGAGCGAGCAGTACTTC
-,-,TRBJ1-6,TRBV7-9,CATLGGDNSPLHF,TGTGCCACTCTGGGGGGGGATAATTCACCCCTCCACTTT
TRBD1,-,TRBJ2-1,TRBV12-3/TRBV12-4,CALQGPSSYNEQFF,TGTGCCTTACAGGGGCCGAGCTCCTACAATGAGCAGTTCTTC
-,-,TRBJ2-7,TRBV4-2,CASSPSQGYEQYF,TGTGCCAGCAGCCCTTCTCAGGGCTACGAGCAGTACTTC
-,few,TRBJ1-6,TRBV24-1,CATSEGYNSPLHF,TGTGCCACCAGTGAAGGGTATAATTCACCCCTCCACTTT
-,-,TRBJ1-1,TRBV18,CASSRGPEVRTEAFF,TGTGCCAGCTCACGGGGACCTGAGGTCCGGACTGAAGCTTTCTTT
-,few,TRBJ2-7,TRBV6-5,CASSQSTLSDEQYF,TGTGCCAGCAGTCAATCGACCCTATCGGACGAGCAGTACTTC
-,few,TRBJ2-5,TRBV7-2,CASSLTSSETQYF,TGTGCCAGCAGCCTTACTAGCTCGGAGACCCAGTACTTC
-,few,TRBJ2-7,TRBV10-3,CAISGASGPYEQYF,TGTGCCATCAGTGGAGCTAGTGGGCCCTACGAGCAGTACTTC
TRBD1,-,TRBJ1-5,TRBV7-9,CASSFSGTGGNQPQHF,TGTGCCAGCAGCTTTTCCGGGACAGGGGGCAATCAGCCCCAGCATTTT
TRBD1,-,TRBJ2-3,TRBV28,CASSLSGTEKYF,TGTGCCAGCAGTTTATCCGGGACAGAAAAGTATTTT
-,many,TRBJ2-1,TRBV7-9,CASSLAGSYNEQFF,TGTGCCAGCAGCTTAGCGGGTAGTTACAATGAGCAGTTCTTC
TRBD1,-,TRBJ1-3,TRBV4-1,CASSQERTGVGNTIYF,TGCGCCAGCAGCCAAGAACGGACAGGGGTTGGAAACACCATATATTTT
TRBD1,-,TRBJ1-6,TRBV28,CASRPGQGSNNSPLHF,TGTGCCAGCAGACCCGGACAGGGTTCCAATAATTCACCCCTCCACTTT
-,-,TRBJ2-1,TRBV12-3/TRBV12-4,CASSFTSYLRFF,TGTGCCAGCAGTTTCACTAGTTACTTGAGGTTCTTC
TRBD1,few,TRBJ1-1,TRBV4-1,CASSQVGQGQNTEAFF,TGCGCCAGCAGCCAAGTGGGACAGGGGCAGAACACTGAAGCTTTCTTT
-,-,TRBJ1-5,TRBV20-1,CSARDGGRAGSNQPQHF,TGCAGTGCTAGAGATGGAGGGAGGGCAGGGAGCAATCAGCCCCAGCATTTT
-,-,TRBJ2-3,TRBV7-2,CASSLGLGTQYF,TGTGCCAGCAGCTTAGGTCTTGGTACGCAGTATTTT
TRBD2,few,TRBJ2-1,TRBV10-3,CAISESKLAANNEQFF,TGTGCCATCAGTGAGTCGAAGCTAGCGGCTAACAATGAGCAGTTCTTC
-,-,TRBJ2-3,TRBV20-1,CSAYEGQFDTDTQYF,TGCAGTGCTTACGAAGGACAGTTTGACACAGATACGCAGTATTTT
-,-,TRBJ2-7,TRBV13,CASSPGTSRTYEQYF,TGTGCCAGCAGTCCCGGAACTAGCAGAACCTACGAGCAGTACTTC
TRBD1,-,TRBJ1-2,TRBV7-2,CASRPDRGRDYGYTF,TGTGCCAGCAGACCGGACAGGGGGCGCGACTATGGCTACACCTTC
-,few,TRBJ2-7,TRBV7-2,CASSLVGGGSYEQYF,TGTGCCAGCAGCCTGGTGGGGGGTGGATCCTACGAGCAGTACTTC
-,-,TRBJ2-5,TRBV20-1,CSAGTGSQGETQYF,TGCAGTGCTGGGACGGGCAGTCAAGGAGAGACCCAGTACTTC
TRBD2,-,TRBJ2-7,TRBV7-2,CASSLAPHSGGGEQYF,TGTGCCAGCAGCTTAGCCCCTCATAGCGGGGGGGGTGAGCAGTACTTC
TRBD2,-,TRBJ2-1,TRBV5-4,CASSQGAGVYEQFF,TGTGCCAGCAGCCAGGGAGCGGGAGTATATGAGCAGTTCTTC
-,few,TRBJ2-1,TRBV12-3/TRBV12-4,CASSDVRSSYNEQFF,TGTGCCAGCAGTGATGTCCGGAGCTCCTACAATGAGCAGTTCTTC
-,-,TRBJ2-5,TRBV27,CASSLVRGQETQYF,TGTGCCAGCAGTTTAGTCAGGGGACAAGAGACCCAGTACTTC
TRBD2,few,TRBJ2-3,TRBV7-8,CASSLGGGQGTDTQYF,TGTGCCAGCAGCTTAGGCGGGGGGCAAGGTACAGATACGCAGTATTTT
-,-,TRBJ2-7,TRBV6-2/TRBV6-3,CASSDRGSYEQYF,TGTGCCAGCAGTGACCGGGGCTCCTACGAGCAGTACTTC
TRBD1,-,TRBJ1-5,TRBV29-1,CSATGTGGQPQHF,TGCAGCGCCACCGGGACAGGGGGACAGCCCCAGCATTTT
-,-,TRBJ2-3,TRBV4-1,CASSQDQGDTQYF,TGTGCCAGCAGCCAAGATCAGGGAGATACGCAGTATTTT
-,many,TRBJ2-7,TRBV6-2/TRBV6-3,CASRGGQTYEQYF,TGTGCCAGCAGGGGAGGACAGACCTACGAGCAGTACTTC